This TCR beta chain is drawn from a study of T cell responses to AZD1222 COVID-19 vaccine. Concerning this clone: Its specificity is unknown.

Study-level points and caveats: Increases in Spike-specific TCR breadth and depth were seen after two AZD1222 doses. With dominance at 160-218 and 743-854, vaccine-associated CD4 TCRs spanned spike. Repertoires were collected only later (after the peak T cell response had occurred).

Some clones are missing from TCRdb's copy, which holds only in-frame ones; the method was immunoSEQ multiplex PCR. The table includes approximately 160,000 clones, around nine tenths detected once. Germline-derived CDR1 and CDR2 are WSHSY and SAAADI. The V gene end was trimmed by 8 bases and the J gene end by 6 bases; junction bases not matched to a gene: 6. The CDR3 length is 13 residues. This sequence was found in an adult in good health. The chain recombines TRBV10-2 with TRBJ1-4; 7 bases match TRBD1. The sequenced sample was peripheral blood, obtained on day 0 of AZD1222 vaccination. CDR3: CASQGGSDEKLFF. The CDR3 DNA reads as TGCGCCAGCCAGGGGGGGTCTGATGAAAAACTGTTTTTT.